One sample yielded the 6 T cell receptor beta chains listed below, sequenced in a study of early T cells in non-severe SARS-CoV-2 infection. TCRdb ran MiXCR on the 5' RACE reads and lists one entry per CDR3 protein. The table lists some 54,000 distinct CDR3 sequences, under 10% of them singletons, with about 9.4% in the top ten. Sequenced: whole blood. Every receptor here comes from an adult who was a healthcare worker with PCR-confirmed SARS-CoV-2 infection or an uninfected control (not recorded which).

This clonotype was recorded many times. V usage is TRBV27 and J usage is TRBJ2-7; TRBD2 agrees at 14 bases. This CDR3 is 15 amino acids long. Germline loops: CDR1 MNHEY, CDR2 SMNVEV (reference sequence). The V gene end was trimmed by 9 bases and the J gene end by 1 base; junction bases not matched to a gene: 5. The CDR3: CASRRTSGRSYEQYF. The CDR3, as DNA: TGTGCCAGTCGTCGGACTAGCGGGAGGTCCTACGAGCAGTACTTC.

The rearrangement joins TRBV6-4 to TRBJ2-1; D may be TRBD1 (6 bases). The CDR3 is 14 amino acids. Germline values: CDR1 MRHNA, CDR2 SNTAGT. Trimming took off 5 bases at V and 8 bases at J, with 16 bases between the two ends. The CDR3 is CASSPLTGPYEQFF. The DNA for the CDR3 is TGTGCCAGCAGTCCTTTGACAGGTCCGTATGAGCAGTTCTTC.

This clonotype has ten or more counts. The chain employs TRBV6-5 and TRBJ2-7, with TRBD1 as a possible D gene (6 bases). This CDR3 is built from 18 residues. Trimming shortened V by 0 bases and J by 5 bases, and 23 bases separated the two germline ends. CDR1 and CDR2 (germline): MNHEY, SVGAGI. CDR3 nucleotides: TGTGCCAGCAGTTACTCGAATCCCTTCCGAGGGGGTGCGCACGAGCAGTACTTC. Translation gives CASSYSNPFRGGAHEQYF.

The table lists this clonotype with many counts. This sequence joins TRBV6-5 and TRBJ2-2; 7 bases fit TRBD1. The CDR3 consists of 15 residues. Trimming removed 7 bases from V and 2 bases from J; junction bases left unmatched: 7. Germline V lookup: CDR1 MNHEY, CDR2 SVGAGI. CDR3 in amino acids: CASNEQGFNTGELFF. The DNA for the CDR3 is TGTGCCAGCAACGAACAGGGGTTCAACACCGGGGAGCTGTTTTTT.

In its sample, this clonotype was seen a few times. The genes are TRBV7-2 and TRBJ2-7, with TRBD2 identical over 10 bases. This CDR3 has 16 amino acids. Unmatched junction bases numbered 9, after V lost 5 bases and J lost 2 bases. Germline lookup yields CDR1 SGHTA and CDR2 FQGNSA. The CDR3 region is CASSRMTSGPTYEQYF. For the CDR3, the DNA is TGTGCCAGCAGCCGGATGACTAGCGGGCCGACCTACGAGCAGTACTTC.

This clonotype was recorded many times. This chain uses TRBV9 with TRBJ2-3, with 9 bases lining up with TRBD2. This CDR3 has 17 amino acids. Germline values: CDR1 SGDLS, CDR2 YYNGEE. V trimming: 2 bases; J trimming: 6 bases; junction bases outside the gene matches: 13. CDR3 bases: TGTGCCAGCAGCGTCGACTTCACGGCGGGAGGGTTGGATACGCAGTATTTT. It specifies CASSVDFTAGGLDTQYF.